Below, 32 T cell receptor beta chains from the same sample are listed, as sequenced in a study of early T cells in non-severe SARS-CoV-2 infection. TCRdb independently ran MiXCR on the 5' RACE reads; one entry per CDR3 protein. The sample holds about 54,000 distinct CDR3 sequences; roughly 7.8% are singletons and the top ten take 10% to 13%. Sequenced here: whole blood, sampled at baseline. These receptor sequences come from an adult who was a healthcare worker with PCR-confirmed SARS-CoV-2 infection or an uninfected control (not recorded which).

This clonotype was observed many times. This chain links TRBV29-1 with TRBJ2-1; 13 nucleotides agree with TRBD2. CDR3 length equals 13 residues. Looked up from germline, CDR1 is SQVTM and CDR2 is ANQGSEA. V trimming: 3 bases; J trimming: 10 bases; junction bases outside the gene matches: 3. Written as DNA, the CDR3 is TGCAGCGTTGATTGGACTAGCGGGAGCGAGCAGTTCTTC. Residues: CSVDWTSGSEQFF.

This clonotype has at least ten counts. The chain is built from TRBV19 and TRBJ2-3; a weak D match, TRBD1 (7 bases). CDR1 and CDR2 from the germline V gene are LNHDA and SQIVND (reference sequence). V was clipped by 6 bases and J by 5 bases, with 18 bases between them. The CDR3 loop spans 15 amino acids. CDR3 in amino acids: CASRSEGALVDTQYF. In DNA form, the CDR3 reads TGTGCCAGTAGGTCGGAGGGGGCATTGGTAGATACGCAGTATTTT.

The sample holds a few counts of this clonotype. V is TRBV3-1 and J is TRBJ2-1; 9 positions agree with TRBD2. V lost 4 bases, J lost 3 bases, and 4 bases stayed unmatched. The CDR3 contains 15 residues. Germline V lookup: CDR1 LGHDT, CDR2 YNNKEL (reference sequence). The CDR3 nucleotides are TGTGCCAGCAGCCTTCTAGCGGGAAGCTACAATGAGCAGTTCTTC. As protein: CASSLLAGSYNEQFF.

This clonotype was counted ten times or more. The chain combines TRBV6-6 with TRBJ1-2; 11 bases fit TRBD1. Germline V CDR1 and CDR2: MNHNY, SVGAGI (reference sequence). This CDR3 is 14 amino acids long. Unmatched junction bases numbered 2, after V lost 4 bases and J lost 4 bases. In DNA, the CDR3 is TGTGCCAGCAGTTCCGGGACAGGGGGCTATGGCTACACCTTC. Translating it yields CASSSGTGGYGYTF.

The CDR3 reads CASSSLAGTTDTQYF. The CDR3 DNA follows: TGTGCCAGCAGCTCACTAGCGGGCACCACAGATACGCAGTATTTT. The chain joins TRBV7-2 to TRBJ2-3; TRBD2 aligns across 9 bases. V was clipped by 4 bases and J by 2 bases; unmatched bases: 4. Germline CDR1 SGHTA, CDR2 FQGNSA. CDR3 length: 15 residues.

This clonotype was detected only a few times. The chain is built from TRBV18 and TRBJ1-4; no clear D gene. The germline V gene encodes CDR1 KGHSH and CDR2 LQKENI. The CDR3 spans 13 residues. Trimming pared 3 bases from V and 3 bases from J, leaving 5 bases between. The CDR3 sequence: CASSPLANEKLFF. DNA of the CDR3: TGTGCCAGCTCACCTCTGGCTAATGAAAAACTGTTTTTT.

The chain's CDR3 is CASRMGEITYNEQFF. The CDR3 nucleotides are TGTGCCAGCAGAATGGGGGAGATAACCTACAATGAGCAGTTCTTC. This chain uses TRBV4-2 with TRBJ2-1; D could derive from TRBD1 or TRBD2 (5 bases each). CDR1 and CDR2 from the germline V gene are LGHNA and YNFKEQ. This CDR3 is 15 amino acids long. V dropped 6 bases and J dropped 2 bases, with 14 bases sitting between them.

The chain uses TRBV20-1 and TRBJ2-3, with D perhaps given as TRBD1 or TRBD2 (6 bases each). This CDR3 is 14 amino acids long. Germline V gives CDR1 DFQATT, CDR2 SNEGSKA (reference sequence). The V end lost 8 bases, the J end lost 4 bases, and 19 bases lay between the germline ends. CDR3: CSTGGAIPADTQYF. The CDR3 bases are TGCAGTACCGGGGGCGCGATTCCGGCAGATACGCAGTATTTT.

The chain uses TRBV29-1 and TRBJ2-1, with TRBD2 matching 11 bases. CDR3 length: 13 amino acids. The germline V gene has CDR1 SQVTM and CDR2 ANQGSEA. Trimming at V came to 3 bases and at J to 15 bases, leaving 10 bases not matched to a gene. Here the CDR3 DNA reads TGCAGCGTTGACCTACTAGCGGGAGTTTACACGTTCTTC. Its translation is CSVDLLAGVYTFF.

This clonotype has at least ten counts. The J gene is TRBJ2-7, the V gene TRBV20-1; D is unresolved. V shed 1 base and J shed 2 bases, with 12 bases lying between them. The CDR3 contains 14 residues. Germline CDR1 and CDR2: DFQATT and SNEGSKA (reference sequence). CDR3 amino acids: CSARGYGRTYEQYF. For the CDR3, the DNA is TGCAGTGCTAGAGGGTACGGTAGGACCTACGAGCAGTACTTC.

This clonotype was observed many times. V usage is TRBV6-5 and J usage is TRBJ1-1; no definite D call. The CDR3 extends over 12 amino acids. Trimming took 5 bases from V and 0 from J, leaving 4 bases between them. Germline V gene lookup returns CDR1 MNHEY and CDR2 SVGAGI. The CDR3 loop is CASSRLNTEAFF. CDR3 nucleotide sequence: TGTGCCAGCAGTAGATTGAACACTGAAGCTTTCTTT.

The gene calls are TRBV30 and TRBJ2-1; TRBD2 aligns across 10 bases. V lost 3 bases and J lost 6; bases outside the gene matches: 2. Germline values: CDR1 GTSNPN, CDR2 SVGIG (reference sequence). There are 13 residues in the CDR3. The CDR3 region is CAWRTSGVNEQFF. The CDR3 DNA is TGTGCCTGGAGAACTAGCGGGGTCAATGAGCAGTTCTTC.

This clonotype has a handful of counts. CDR3: CASSLRTSGSHGGELFF. For the CDR3, the DNA is TGTGCCAGCAGCCTCCGGACTAGCGGGAGTCATGGCGGGGAGCTGTTTTTT. The chain couples TRBV11-3 to TRBJ2-2; TRBD2 matches 13 bases. CDR1 SGHNT and CDR2 YENEEA come from the germline V gene. The V segment lost 5 bases and the J segment 7 bases; nucleotides outside the gene matches: 10. The length of the CDR3 is 17 residues.

The chain recombines TRBV10-3 with TRBJ2-7; 8 nucleotides line up with TRBD1. Germline trimming cut 7 bases from V and 2 bases from J; bases unmatched to any gene: 4. This CDR3 has 13 residues. The germline gives CDR1 ENHRY, CDR2 SYGVKD. The CDR3 nucleotides read TGTGCCATCACCGGACAGGGAACCTACGAGCAGTACTTC. Translated: CAITGQGTYEQYF.

Concerning this clonotype itself: A read error may be the cause here, since a much bigger clone is one base away. The chain carries TRBV6-1 and TRBJ1-5, with D uncertain. Germline V gives CDR1 MNHNS, CDR2 SASEGT. CDR3 length: 13 amino acids. This CDR3 reads CTSRRAGNQPQHF. The CDR3 nucleotides are TGTACCAGCAGGAGGGCAGGCAATCAGCCCCAGCATTTT.

This clonotype has ten or more counts. The CDR3 is CASSLSAGVRSGGYTF. CDR3 in DNA: TGTGCCAGCAGTTTATCGGCAGGGGTAAGATCAGGCGGCTACACCTTC. The chain carries TRBV27 and TRBJ1-2, with a weak D call TRBD1 (6 bases). The CDR3 consists of 16 residues. V was shortened by 0 bases and J by 8 bases, with 19 bases between the two germline ends. Germline CDR1 reads MNHEY; CDR2 reads SMNVEV (reference sequence).

This chain links TRBV18 with TRBJ2-3; unclear D gene. The germline gives CDR1 KGHSH, CDR2 LQKENI. The CDR3 runs 19 residues. V was cut by 2 bases and J by 4 bases, with 25 bases left in between. The CDR3, as DNA: TGTGCCAGCTCACCAGTTTTTCTATTTGTCTTTCCCGCCCCAGATACGCAGTATTTT. Its protein is CASSPVFLFVFPAPDTQYF.

The chain has TRBV20-1 and TRBJ2-3; no reliable D call. V lost 1 base, J lost 3 bases, and 5 bases lay in between. From germline, CDR1 is DFQATT and CDR2 SNEGSKA (reference sequence). This CDR3 spans 12 amino acids. CDR3 coding DNA: TGCAGTGCTAGAGTCGAGACAGATACGCAGTATTTT. Protein product: CSARVETDTQYF.

This clonotype was observed a few times. The V call is TRBV20-1, the J call TRBJ2-7; D tentatively fits TRBD1 or TRBD2 (5 bases each). The germline CDR1 and CDR2 sequences are DFQATT and SNEGSKA (reference sequence). The CDR3 spans 13 residues. V was shortened by 1 base and J by 2 bases, with 9 bases between the two germline ends. The CDR3 coding sequence is TGCAGTGCTAGAGGGGGGAACCCCTACGAGCAGTACTTC. Its protein is CSARGGNPYEQYF.

There are many counts of this clonotype. The chain couples TRBV30 to TRBJ1-5; no clear D gene. The CDR3 is 13 amino acids. V was cut by 0 bases and J by 7 bases, with 10 bases left in between. The V gene's germline CDR1 is GTSNPN and CDR2 SVGIG (reference sequence). This CDR3 is CAWSVGGRQPQHF. Written as DNA, the CDR3 is TGTGCCTGGAGTGTGGGAGGGAGGCAGCCCCAGCATTTT.

The chain uses TRBV11-3 and TRBJ2-7; the match to TRBD1 covers 9 bases. This CDR3 has 14 amino acids. Unmatched junction bases numbered 9, after V lost 5 bases and J lost 7 bases. Germline V gives CDR1 SGHNT, CDR2 YENEEA. The CDR3 DNA reads TGTGCCAGCAGCCGACGGACAGGGGCTCGTGAGCAGTACTTC. Amino acid sequence: CASSRRTGAREQYF.

This chain links TRBV6-1 with TRBJ2-5; no clear D. The germline gives CDR1 MNHNS, CDR2 SASEGT. The CDR3 contains 15 residues. V lost 2 bases and J 5 bases, leaving 15 bases between the germline ends. The CDR3, as DNA: TGTGCCAGCAGTGAACGACCCCCACCTGGGGAGACCCAGTACTTC. Translated, it gives CASSERPPPGETQYF.

This clonotype was seen at least ten times. The chain couples TRBV4-2 to TRBJ2-6; no firm D call. CDR1 and CDR2 from the germline V gene are LGHNA and YNFKEQ. The CDR3 contains 16 residues. Deletions cut 1 base from V and 1 base from J, with 8 bases between. CDR3 residues: CASSQASKSGANVLTF. The CDR3, as DNA: TGTGCCAGCAGCCAAGCCAGTAAATCTGGGGCCAACGTCCTGACTTTC.

The DNA for the CDR3 is TGCAGCGCACAGGGACAGATGAACACTGAAGCTTTCTTT. It translates to CSAQGQMNTEAFF. The chain uses TRBV29-1 and TRBJ1-1; 7 nucleotides match TRBD1. After removal of 7 bases from V and 0 bases from J, the junction contained 5 bases not matched to a gene. Germline CDR1 and CDR2: SQVTM and ANQGSEA. The CDR3 covers 13 residues. Using reference TRBV29-1 and TRBJ1-1 for the parts outside the CDR3, the full variable domain is SAVISQKPSRDICQRGTSLTIQCQVDSQVTMMFWYRQQPGQSLTLIATANQGSEATYESGFVIDKFPISRPNLTFSTLTVSNMSPEDSSIYLCSAQGQMNTEAFFGQGTRLTVV.

This clonotype has just a few counts. The J gene is TRBJ2-5, the V gene TRBV4-1, with 13 bases that match TRBD2. Per germline, CDR1 MGHRA and CDR2 YSYEKL. This CDR3 has 17 amino acids. Trimming cost V 2 bases and J 5 bases; bases outside gene matches: 8. The CDR3 loop reads CASSQTGLAGVAETQYF. The CDR3 region has the DNA TGCGCCAGCAGCCAAACCGGACTAGCGGGAGTGGCGGAGACCCAGTACTTC.

The CDR3 here is CSARVREGYGYTF. CDR3 coding DNA: TGCAGTGCTAGAGTGAGGGAAGGGTATGGCTACACCTTC. The V and J genes are TRBV20-1 and TRBJ1-2, with D unclear. CDR3 length equals 13 residues. Germline V gene lookup returns CDR1 DFQATT and CDR2 SNEGSKA (reference sequence). The V end lost 1 base, the J end lost 5 bases, and 11 bases lay between the germline ends.

By sample share, this clonotype is medium-sized. The chain has TRBV7-8 and TRBJ2-5; perhaps D is TRBD1 or TRBD2 (5 bases each). Germline-derived CDR1 and CDR2 are SGHVS and FQNEAQ. Trimming took off 4 bases at V and 2 bases at J, with 11 bases between the two ends. The CDR3 totals 14 residues. The CDR3 sequence: CASSSGDGQETQYF. As DNA, the CDR3 is TGTGCCAGCAGCTCCGGGGACGGTCAAGAGACCCAGTACTTC.

In its sample, this clonotype was seen many times. This chain uses TRBV28 with TRBJ1-6; maybe TRBD1 (5 bases). V was trimmed by 3 bases and J by 5 bases, leaving 14 bases between them. The germline V gene encodes CDR1 MDHEN and CDR2 SYDVKM. The CDR3 consists of 16 residues. The CDR3: CASSFRSDSHNSPLHF. In nucleotides, the CDR3 is TGTGCCAGCAGTTTCCGATCAGACAGCCATAATTCACCCCTCCACTTT.

This clonotype has a count of ten or more. The V gene is TRBV10-3, the J gene TRBJ1-1, with unresolved D. CDR3 length equals 11 residues. Trimming removed 4 bases at V and 7 bases at J, with 7 bases between. Germline V gene lookup returns CDR1 ENHRY and CDR2 SYGVKD. CDR3 coding DNA: TGTGCCATCAGTGCGGGATATGAAGCTTTCTTT. Its protein is CAISAGYEAFF.

This clonotype was observed a few times. This rearrangement joins TRBV11-3 to TRBJ2-6, with a possible D match to TRBD2 (6 bases). With 5 bases removed from V and 0 bases from J, the gap between germline ends came to 11 bases. Germline-derived CDR1 and CDR2 are SGHNT and YENEEA. This CDR3 is 16 amino acids long. The CDR3 DNA reads TGTGCCAGCAGCCCCGGAGGGTCCTCTGGGGCCAACGTCCTGACTTTC. Protein product: CASSPGGSSGANVLTF.

The sample holds a few counts of this clonotype. V is TRBV9 and J is TRBJ2-7; the match to TRBD2 covers 10 bases. The CDR3 spans 16 residues. The junction had 10 bases not matched to a gene; V was cut back by 3 bases and J by 4 bases. From germline, CDR1 is SGDLS and CDR2 YYNGEE. This CDR3 is CASSEGAGGGYYEQYF. For the CDR3, the DNA is TGTGCCAGCAGCGAGGGAGCGGGAGGGGGTTATTACGAGCAGTACTTC.

CDR3 residues: CASSFTSPGETQYF. In nucleotides, the CDR3 is TGTGCCAGCAGCTTCACTAGCCCGGGGGAGACCCAGTACTTC. The gene calls are TRBV7-2 and TRBJ2-5; a weak D match, TRBD2 (6 bases). Trimming left V 3 bases short and J 5 bases short, with 13 bases between. This CDR3 region has 14 residues. Germline values: CDR1 SGHTA, CDR2 FQGNSA.